These T cell receptor beta chains were read from a single sample in a study of blood T cell repertoires in COVID-19. Only in-frame clones appear in the TCRdb table, and some are missing; sequencing was by immunoSEQ multiplex PCR. This table holds fewer than 250,000 clones, approximately 80% found once. The sequencing sample was made of PBMCs or T cells enriched from blood (not recorded which). The source of these receptors is a woman aged 40-49 years with acute COVID-19. CDR3s include the opening cysteine and the closing phenylalanine or tryptophan. D genes are given only for firm matches. Not all rows give a size; the values are once, few, many and, for expanded clones, a class.

abundance: .
v_gene: TRBV19
j_gene: TRBJ2-7
d_gene: TRBD1
CDR3nt: TGTGCCAGCAGGGGACAGGGCGGAGAGCAGTACTTC
CDR3aa: CASRGQGGEQYF

abundance: .
v_gene: TRBV16
j_gene: TRBJ1-2
d_gene: TRBD1
CDR3nt: TGTGCCAGCAGCCAATCTTGGGTGGAGATGGCAGGGGGCTATGGCTACACCTTC
CDR3aa: CASSQSWVEMAGGYGYTF

abundance: .
v_gene: TRBV5-1
j_gene: TRBJ2-2
d_gene: TRBD1
CDR3nt: TGCGCCAGCAGCTTAGGGGACAGGGGGCCCACCGGGGAGCTGTTTTTT
CDR3aa: CASSLGDRGPTGELFF

abundance: few
v_gene: TRBV6-2/TRBV6-3
j_gene: TRBJ1-1
d_gene: .
CDR3nt: TGTGCCAGCAGTTACGTCCAGGGCTACCCCACTGAAGCTTTCTTT
CDR3aa: CASSYVQGYPTEAFF

abundance: .
v_gene: TRBV9
j_gene: TRBJ1-2
d_gene: TRBD1
CDR3nt: TGTGCCAGCAGCGCAACAGACAGGGGGAACTATGGCTACACCTTC
CDR3aa: CASSATDRGNYGYTF

abundance: .
v_gene: TRBV24-1
j_gene: TRBJ2-1
d_gene: .
CDR3nt: TGTGCCACCAGTGACCGGGGAGCGCTCGATGAGCAGTTCTTC
CDR3aa: CATSDRGALDEQFF

abundance: .
v_gene: TRBV29-1
j_gene: TRBJ1-1
d_gene: TRBD1
CDR3nt: TGCAGCGTTGGGACAGGGCAGGGCACTGAAGCTTTCTTT
CDR3aa: CSVGTGQGTEAFF

abundance: .
v_gene: TRBV28
j_gene: TRBJ1-5
d_gene: .
CDR3nt: TGTGCCAGCAGTTTAGGGGCGCAGCCCCAGCATTTT
CDR3aa: CASSLGAQPQHF

abundance: .
v_gene: TRBV29-1
j_gene: TRBJ1-5
d_gene: TRBD1
CDR3nt: TGCAGCGTCGCTCTGGGACAGGGCCCCAATCAGCCCCAGCATTTT
CDR3aa: CSVALGQGPNQPQHF

abundance: .
v_gene: TRBV29-1
j_gene: TRBJ1-2
d_gene: .
CDR3nt: TGCAGCGTTGCGCAGGGGCTGGACTATGGCTACACCTTC
CDR3aa: CSVAQGLDYGYTF

abundance: .
v_gene: TRBV27
j_gene: TRBJ1-5
d_gene: .
CDR3nt: TGTGCCAGCAGTTTATCGGGGACTAGGAATCAGCCCCAGCATTTT
CDR3aa: CASSLSGTRNQPQHF

abundance: .
v_gene: TRBV11-2
j_gene: TRBJ2-2
d_gene: .
CDR3nt: TGTGCCAGCAGCTCCCGCGGGGAATACACCGGGGAGCTGTTTTTT
CDR3aa: CASSSRGEYTGELFF

abundance: .
v_gene: TRBV2
j_gene: TRBJ2-7
d_gene: TRBD2
CDR3nt: TGTGCCAGTTTAGCGGGGGCCGAGCAGTACTTC
CDR3aa: CASLAGAEQYF

abundance: .
v_gene: TRBV6-5
j_gene: TRBJ1-2
d_gene: .
CDR3nt: TGTGCCAGCAGTTACGCGGGGGGAGATGGCTACACCTTC
CDR3aa: CASSYAGGDGYTF

abundance: .
v_gene: TRBV21-1
j_gene: TRBJ2-1
d_gene: .
CDR3nt: TGTGCCAGCAGCAAACCTAGCTCCCACAATGAGCAGTTCTTC
CDR3aa: CASSKPSSHNEQFF

abundance: .
v_gene: TRBV18
j_gene: TRBJ1-3
d_gene: .
CDR3nt: TGTGCCAGCTCACCCACACAGTTAAGCTCTGGAAACACCATATATTTT
CDR3aa: CASSPTQLSSGNTIYF

abundance: .
v_gene: TRBV2
j_gene: TRBJ1-4
d_gene: .
CDR3nt: TGTGCCAGCAAAGGGGGGGTTGGTGAAAAACTGTTTTTT
CDR3aa: CASKGGVGEKLFF

abundance: .
v_gene: TRBV3-1/TRBV3-2
j_gene: TRBJ2-3
d_gene: .
CDR3nt: TGTGCCAGCACCCGCGGGGGCGGGGGCGGCACAGATACGCAGTATTTT
CDR3aa: CASTRGGGGGTDTQYF

abundance: .
v_gene: TRBV9
j_gene: TRBJ1-1
d_gene: .
CDR3nt: TGTGCCAGCAGCGTAGCGTACCTAAGTGAAGCTTTCTTT
CDR3aa: CASSVAYLSEAFF

abundance: .
v_gene: TRBV11-2
j_gene: TRBJ2-3
d_gene: TRBD2
CDR3nt: TGTGCCAGCAGCTTACTAGCGGGAGGCTCCACAGATACGCAGTATTTT
CDR3aa: CASSLLAGGSTDTQYF

abundance: once
v_gene: TRBV2
j_gene: TRBJ1-6
d_gene: .
CDR3nt: TGTGCCAGAGGAGAGGAGCGGAATAATTCACCCCTCCACTTT
CDR3aa: CARGEERNNSPLHF

abundance: .
v_gene: TRBV24-1
j_gene: TRBJ2-6
d_gene: TRBD1
CDR3nt: TGTGCCACCAGTGATTACACCGGGACAGAGAGCTCTGGGGCCAACGTCCTGACTTTC
CDR3aa: CATSDYTGTESSGANVLTF

abundance: .
v_gene: TRBV28
j_gene: TRBJ1-2
d_gene: TRBD1
CDR3nt: TGTGCCAGCAGTTCACAGGGGGCAGGCTATGGCTACACCTTC
CDR3aa: CASSSQGAGYGYTF

abundance: .
v_gene: TRBV19
j_gene: TRBJ1-2
d_gene: TRBD1
CDR3nt: TGTGCCAGTAGCAACAGGGGTGGCTATGGCTACACCTTC
CDR3aa: CASSNRGGYGYTF